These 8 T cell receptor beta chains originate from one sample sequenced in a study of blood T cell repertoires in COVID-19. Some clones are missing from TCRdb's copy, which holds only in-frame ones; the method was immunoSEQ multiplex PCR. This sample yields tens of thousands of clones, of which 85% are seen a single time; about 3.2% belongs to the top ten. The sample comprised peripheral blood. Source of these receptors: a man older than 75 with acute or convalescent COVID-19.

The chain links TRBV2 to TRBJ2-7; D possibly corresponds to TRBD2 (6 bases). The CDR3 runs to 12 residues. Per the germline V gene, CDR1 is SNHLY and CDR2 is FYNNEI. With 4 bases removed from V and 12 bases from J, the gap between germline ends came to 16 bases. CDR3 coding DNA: TGTGCCAGCAGTGCCTACCGGGACTCCTCGTACTTC. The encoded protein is CASSAYRDSSYF.

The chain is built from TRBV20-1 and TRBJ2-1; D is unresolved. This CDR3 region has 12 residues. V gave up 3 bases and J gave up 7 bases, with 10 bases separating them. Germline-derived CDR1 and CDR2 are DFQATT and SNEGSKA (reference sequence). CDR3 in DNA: TGCAGTGCTAGTCTCCCAGCGAATGAGCAGTTCTTC. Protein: CSASLPANEQFF.

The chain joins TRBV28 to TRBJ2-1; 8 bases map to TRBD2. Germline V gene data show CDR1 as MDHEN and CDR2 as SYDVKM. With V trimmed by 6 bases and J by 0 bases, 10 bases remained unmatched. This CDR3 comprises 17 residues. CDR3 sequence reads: CASSPNRGGDSYNEQFF. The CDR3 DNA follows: TGTGCCAGCAGCCCCAACCGGGGGGGAGACTCCTACAATGAGCAGTTCTTC.

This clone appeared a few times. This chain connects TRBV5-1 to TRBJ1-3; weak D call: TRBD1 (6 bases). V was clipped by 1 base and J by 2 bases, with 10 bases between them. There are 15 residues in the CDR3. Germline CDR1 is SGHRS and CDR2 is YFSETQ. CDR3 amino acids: CASSLSPGAGNTIYF. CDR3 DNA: TGCGCCAGCAGCTTGAGTCCAGGGGCTGGAAACACCATATATTTT.

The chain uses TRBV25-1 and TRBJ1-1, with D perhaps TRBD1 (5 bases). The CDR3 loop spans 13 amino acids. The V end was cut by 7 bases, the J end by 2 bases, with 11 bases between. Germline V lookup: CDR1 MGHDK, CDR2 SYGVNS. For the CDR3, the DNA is TGTGCCAGCAAAGGTAGGGGTAACACTGAAGCTTTCTTT. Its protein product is CASKGRGNTEAFF.

The CDR3: CATSEGRYEQYF. The CDR3 bases are TGTGCCACCAGTGAGGGGCGCTACGAGCAGTACTTC. The chain joins TRBV24-1 to TRBJ2-7; the D gene is possibly TRBD1 (5 bases). The CDR3 sequence is 12 residues long. Trimming removed 4 bases at V and 3 bases at J, with 6 bases between. Germline V gives CDR1 KGHDR, CDR2 SFDVKD.

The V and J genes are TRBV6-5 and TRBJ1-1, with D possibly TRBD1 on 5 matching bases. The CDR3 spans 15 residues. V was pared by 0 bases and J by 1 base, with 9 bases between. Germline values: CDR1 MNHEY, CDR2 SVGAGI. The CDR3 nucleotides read TGTGCCAGCAGTTACTCGTGGGGGGGGAACACTGAAGCTTTCTTT. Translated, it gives CASSYSWGGNTEAFF.

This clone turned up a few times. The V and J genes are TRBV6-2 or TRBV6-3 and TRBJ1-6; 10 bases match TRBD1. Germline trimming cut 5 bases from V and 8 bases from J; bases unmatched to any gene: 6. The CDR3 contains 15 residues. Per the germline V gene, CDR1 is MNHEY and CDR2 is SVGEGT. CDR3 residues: CASSAHDRGHSPLHF. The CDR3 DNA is TGTGCCAGCAGTGCCCACGACAGGGGGCATTCACCCCTCCACTTT.